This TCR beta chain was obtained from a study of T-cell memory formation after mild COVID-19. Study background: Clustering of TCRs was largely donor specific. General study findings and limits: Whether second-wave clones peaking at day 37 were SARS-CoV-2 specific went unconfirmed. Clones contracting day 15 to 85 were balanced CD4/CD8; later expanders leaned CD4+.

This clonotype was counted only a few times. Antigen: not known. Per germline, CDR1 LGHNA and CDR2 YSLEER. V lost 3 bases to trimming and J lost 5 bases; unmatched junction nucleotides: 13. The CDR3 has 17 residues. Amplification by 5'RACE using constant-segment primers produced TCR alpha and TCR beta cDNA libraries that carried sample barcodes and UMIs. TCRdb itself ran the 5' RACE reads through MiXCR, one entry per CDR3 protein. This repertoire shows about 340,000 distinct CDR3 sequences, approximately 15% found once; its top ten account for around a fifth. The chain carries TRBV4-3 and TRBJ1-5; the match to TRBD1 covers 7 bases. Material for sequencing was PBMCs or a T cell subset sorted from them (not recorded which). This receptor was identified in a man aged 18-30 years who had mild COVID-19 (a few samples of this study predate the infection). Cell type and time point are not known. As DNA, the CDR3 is TGCGCCAGCAGCCACGATGGTCGGGACAGAGTTCATCAGCCCCAGCATTTT. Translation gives CASSHDGRDRVHQPQHF.